A single sample is the source of the 15 T cell receptor beta chains below, sequenced in a study of monozygotic twins with inflammatory bowel disease. TCRdb reanalyzed the 5' RACE reads and collapses them to one entry per CDR3 protein, without DNA. The table for this sample gives under 350,000 distinct CDR3 sequences. The sample comprised blood. These receptors came from a human donor with ulcerative colitis or Crohn's disease, or a healthy co-twin of an affected twin (not recorded which).

The chain has TRBV6-1 and TRBJ2-7; TCRdb's D call, TRBD1, is unchecked because there is no DNA. CDR3 length equals 15 residues. Germline V CDR1 and CDR2: MNHNS, SASEGT. CDR3 sequence: CASSVPTDRQMAQYF.

The gene calls are TRBV7-8 and TRBJ2-2; TCRdb's assignment of TRBD2 cannot be checked, as there is no DNA. There are 16 residues in the CDR3. Germline V gene data show CDR1 as SGHVS and CDR2 as FQNEAQ. The CDR3 sequence is CASSLVLLAPTGELFF.

The rearrangement links TRBV5-6 to TRBJ2-2; TCRdb's assignment of TRBD2 cannot be checked, as there is no DNA. The CDR3 consists of 16 residues. Looked up from germline, CDR1 is SGHDT and CDR2 is YYEEEE. The CDR3: CASSSTSGANTGELFF.

V usage is TRBV6-2 or TRBV6-3 and J usage is TRBJ1-1; the TCRdb D gene call, TRBD1, has no DNA to confirm it. The CDR3 has 17 amino acids. The germline V gene encodes CDR1 MNHEY and CDR2 SVGEGT. The CDR3 sequence: CASSNRQGWGLNTEAFF.

This rearrangement joins TRBV29-1 to TRBJ2-3; checking the TCRdb D call of TRBD1 is not possible without DNA. CDR1 is SQVTM, CDR2 ANQGSEA, per germline. This CDR3 contains 13 residues. The CDR3 region is CSRTGGASNTQYF.

The J gene is TRBJ2-2, the V gene TRBV5-1; TCRdb indicates TRBD1, and absent DNA this call remains unverified. The CDR3 is 17 residues long. Germline V gives CDR1 SGHRS, CDR2 YFSETQ. CDR3 residues: CASRLVPRTGKTGELFF. The entire variable domain, with the rest obtained from reference TRBV5-1 and TRBJ2-2, is as follows: KAGVTQTPRYLIKTRGQQVTLSCSPISGHRSVSWYQQTPGQGLQFLFEYFSETQRNKGNFPGRFSGRQFSNSRSEMNVSTLELGDSALYLCASRLVPRTGKTGELFFGEGSRLTVL.

V and J are TRBV10-3 and TRBJ2-7; TCRdb gives TRBD2 as the D gene, but with no DNA this cannot be confirmed. The CDR3 runs 15 residues. The germline gives CDR1 ENHRY, CDR2 SYGVKD. The CDR3: CAIREGGTEQYEQYF.

V is TRBV5-4 and J is TRBJ2-7; TCRdb outputs TRBD1, but without DNA this stays unchecked. In germline, CDR1 is SGHNT, CDR2 YYREEE (reference sequence). This CDR3 comprises 16 residues. This CDR3 is CASSLGAGDHTYEQYF. Together with reference TRBV5-4 and TRBJ2-7, the CDR3 gives the full variable domain: ETGVTQSPTHLIKTRGQQVTLRCSSQSGHNTVSWYQQALGQGPQFIFQYYREEENGRGNFPPRFSGLQFPNYSSELNVNALELDDSALYLCASSLGAGDHTYEQYFGPGTRLTVT.

The rearrangement joins TRBV11-2 to TRBJ2-2; the TCRdb D gene call, TRBD1, has no DNA to confirm it. The CDR3 covers 14 residues. The V gene's germline CDR1 is SGHAT and CDR2 FQNNGV. This chain's CDR3 is CASSQQGGAGELFF.

The rearrangement joins TRBV5-4 to TRBJ2-7; TCRdb names TRBD1, which stays unverified in the absence of DNA. Germline V gene data show CDR1 as SGHNT and CDR2 as YYREEE (reference sequence). The CDR3 has 15 residues. This chain's CDR3 is CASSLGDRLFYEQYF.

This chain joins TRBV5-4 and TRBJ2-7. Looked up from germline, CDR1 is SGHNT and CDR2 is YYREEE (reference sequence). This CDR3 is built from 13 residues. The CDR3 loop is CASSLDYSYEQYF.

The chain is built from TRBV6-1 and TRBJ1-4. The length of the CDR3 is 16 residues. The germline CDR1 and CDR2 sequences are MNHNS and SASEGT. The CDR3 sequence: CASKVIYYATNEKLFF.

This chain links TRBV7-2 with TRBJ2-5; the TRBD2 assignment by TCRdb is unverifiable without DNA. Germline CDR1 is SGHTA and CDR2 is FQGNSA. There are 16 residues in the CDR3. The CDR3 protein is CASSLGGLAGRETQYF.

The rearrangement links TRBV9 to TRBJ2-7; the D gene TCRdb calls, TRBD2, cannot be checked with no DNA. CDR3 size: 15 residues. Germline V gene sequence: CDR1 SGDLS, CDR2 YYNGEE. The CDR3 protein is CASSLGLAGSYEQYF.

The genes are TRBV7-9 and TRBJ1-6. The CDR3 is 16 amino acids. Germline CDR1 reads SEHNR; CDR2 reads FQNEAQ (reference sequence). CDR3 amino acids: CASSPDTSSYNSPLHF.